This TCR beta chain is from a study of OX40 agonist ivuxolimab in advanced cancers. About the study: In this cohort, patients received ivuxolimab, an agonistic anti-OX40 (CD134) antibody.

Germline assignment: CDR1 SEHNR and CDR2 FQNEAQ (reference sequence). The CDR3 contains 15 residues. V lost 5 bases to trimming and J lost 0 bases, with 8 bases between them. The data were produced by immunoSEQ multiplex PCR, yet TCRdb's version contains in-frame clones alone and is incomplete. Here the sample spans roughly 60,000 clones, roughly 91% being singletons. Autoimmune disease history or systemic immunosuppression was exclusionary. J is TRBJ2-6 and V is TRBV7-9, with D uncertain. This TCR derives from an adult with an advanced solid tumor such as melanoma, head and neck, liver or kidney cancer. The sequencing here drew on CD4+ or CD8+ T cells sorted from blood, taken in a trial of the OX40 agonist ivuxolimab. CDR3 sequence: CASSPTGSGANVLTF. CDR3 DNA: TGTGCCAGCAGCCCGACGGGCTCTGGGGCCAACGTCCTGACTTTC.